The clone carrying this T cell receptor beta chain was recorded at least ten times. The antigen is undetermined. This sample was taken from a study of CD8 T cells in ankylosing spondylitis. Study-wide results and limits: A motif in TCR beta, a set of about eight highly homologous variants, appeared characteristic of ankylosing spondylitis blood. A subset of motif variants has previously been described in the synovial fluid and blood of reactive arthritis. From matched ankylosing spondylitis synovial fluid, disease-linked clones were reportedly recovered at significantly enriched levels.

In making TCR beta libraries, quantitative 5'-RACE with molecular barcodes was used. TCRdb re-analysed the 5' RACE reads in MiXCR, keeping a single row per CDR3 protein. The repertoire holds about 220,000 distinct CDR3 sequences, with about 10% as singletons. The CDR3 length is 16 residues. Trimming removed 4 bases from V and 5 bases from J; junction bases left unmatched: 10. Germline loops: CDR1 MDHEN, CDR2 SYDVKM. Source material: blood, either unsorted or a sorted T cell fraction (not recorded which). The chain carries TRBV28 and TRBJ2-1; TRBD2 agrees at 8 bases. This sequence was found in a male donor with ankylosing spondylitis or in good health (not recorded which). The CDR3 DNA reads as TGTGCCAGCAGTTCCCCCCCTGCGGGGGGAAACAATGAGCAGTTCTTC. Amino acids: CASSSPPAGGNNEQFF.